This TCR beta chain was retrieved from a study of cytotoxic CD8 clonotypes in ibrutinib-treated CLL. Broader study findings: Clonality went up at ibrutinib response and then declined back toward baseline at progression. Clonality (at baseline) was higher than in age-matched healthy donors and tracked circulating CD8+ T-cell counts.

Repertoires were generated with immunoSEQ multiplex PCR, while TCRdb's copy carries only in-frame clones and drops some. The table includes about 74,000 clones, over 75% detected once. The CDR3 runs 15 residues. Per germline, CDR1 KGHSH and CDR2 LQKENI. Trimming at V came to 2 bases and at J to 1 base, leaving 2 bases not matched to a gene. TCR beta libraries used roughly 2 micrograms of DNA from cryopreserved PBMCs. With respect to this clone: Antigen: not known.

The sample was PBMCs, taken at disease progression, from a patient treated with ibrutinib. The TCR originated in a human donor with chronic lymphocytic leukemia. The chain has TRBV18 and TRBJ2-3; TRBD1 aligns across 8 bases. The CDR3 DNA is TGTGCCAGCTCACCAGAGACAGGGGGCACAGATACGCAGTATTTT. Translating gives CASSPETGGTDTQYF.